This T cell receptor beta chain came from a study of Ad26.COV2.S vaccination and SARS-CoV-2 variants. The wider study: Doses of Ad26.COV2.S were injected into muscle once or twice, 56 days apart. Study-wide results and limits: Researchers reported similar non-spike TCR breadth in vaccine and placebo recipients. Vaccinated individuals (as opposed to placebo recipients) had higher spike-specific TCR breadth.

About this clone: The target antigen is unknown.

The protocol was immunoSEQ multiplex PCR, while the TCRdb copy is restricted to in-frame clones and leaves out a portion. The sample has about 320,000 clones, roughly 80% seen once. There are 16 residues in the CDR3. Germline CDR1 reads MGHRA; CDR2 reads YSYEKL. Deletions cut 6 bases from V and 4 bases from J, with 18 bases between. Treatment specified: roughly 20 received Ad26.COV2.S at low or high dose, single or two shots; 5 received placebo; per-sample allocation not given. At day 63 after the first vaccine or placebo injection, samples were drawn. It was Wuhan-strain SARS-CoV-2 spike that the Ad26 vaccine vector expressed.

The sequenced sample was peripheral blood, obtained in a trial of Ad26.COV2.S vaccine versus placebo. The clonotype was recovered from a person between 18 and 65 years old who received the Ad26.COV2.S COVID-19 vaccine or a placebo. The rearrangement links TRBV4-1 to TRBJ2-2; the D gene could be TRBD1 or TRBD2 (6 bases each). CDR3 amino acids: CASSTFPGAGTGELFF. Here the CDR3 DNA reads TGCGCCAGCAGTACATTCCCGGGGGCGGGCACCGGGGAGCTGTTTTTT.